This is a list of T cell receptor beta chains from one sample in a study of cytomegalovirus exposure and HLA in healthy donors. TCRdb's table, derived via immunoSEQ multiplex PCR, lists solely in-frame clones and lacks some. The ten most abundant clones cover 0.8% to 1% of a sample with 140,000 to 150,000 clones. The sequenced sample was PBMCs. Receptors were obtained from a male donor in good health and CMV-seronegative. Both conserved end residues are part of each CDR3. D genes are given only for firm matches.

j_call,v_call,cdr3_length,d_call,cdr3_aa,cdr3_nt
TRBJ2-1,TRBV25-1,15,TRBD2,CASSQGLAVYNEQFF,TGTGCCAGCAGCCAGGGACTAGCGGTTTACAATGAGCAGTTCTTC
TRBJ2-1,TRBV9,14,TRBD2,CASSWTSGEDEQFF,TGTGCCAGCTCTTGGACTAGCGGGGAAGATGAGCAGTTCTTC
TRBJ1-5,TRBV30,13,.,CAWRGGGNQPQHF,TGTGCCTGGAGGGGAGGGGGCAATCAGCCCCAGCATTTT
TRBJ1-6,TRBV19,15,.,CASSMYTGSGSPLHF,TGTGCCAGTAGCATGTATACGGGATCCGGGTCACCCCTCCACTTT
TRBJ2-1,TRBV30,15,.,CAWSAGTLVYNEQFF,TGTGCCTGGAGTGCAGGCACCCTTGTCTACAATGAGCAGTTCTTC
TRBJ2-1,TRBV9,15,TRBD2,CASSVVAGGVNEQFF,TGTGCCAGCAGCGTAGTTGCGGGAGGGGTGAATGAGCAGTTCTTC
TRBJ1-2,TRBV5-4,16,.,CASSVAVGAANYGYTF,TGTGCCAGCAGCGTGGCTGTGGGGGCCGCTAACTATGGCTACACCTTC
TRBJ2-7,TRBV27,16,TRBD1,CASSLSSGQGHYEQYF,TGTGCCAGCAGTTTAAGCTCAGGACAGGGGCACTACGAGCAGTACTTC
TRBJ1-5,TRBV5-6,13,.,CASSLGPSPSQHF,TGTGCCAGCAGCCTGGGTCCTTCCCCGTCCCAGCATTTT
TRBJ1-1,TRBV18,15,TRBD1,CASSPYTGTESESFF,TGTGCCAGCTCACCATATACTGGGACAGAGAGTGAGTCGTTCTTT
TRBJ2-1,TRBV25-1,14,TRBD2,CATQRGGLGNEQFF,TGTGCCACCCAGCGGGGGGGCTTAGGGAATGAGCAGTTCTTC
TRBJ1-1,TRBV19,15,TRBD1,CASSIVGQGNTEAFF,TGTGCCAGTAGTATTGTGGGACAGGGTAACACTGAAGCTTTCTTT
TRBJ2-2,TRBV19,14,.,CASRSAWGDGELFF,TGTGCCAGTAGGTCTGCTTGGGGAGACGGGGAGCTGTTTTTT
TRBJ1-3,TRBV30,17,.,CAWSMKSGLISGNTIYF,TGTGCCTGGAGTATGAAGTCGGGACTAATCTCTGGAAACACCATATATTTT
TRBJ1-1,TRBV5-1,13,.,CASSQGYHTEAFF,TGCGCCAGCAGCCAGGGGTATCACACTGAAGCTTTCTTT
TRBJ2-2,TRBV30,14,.,CAYLRQGLAGELFF,TGTGCCTACCTAAGACAGGGACTTGCCGGGGAGCTGTTTTTT
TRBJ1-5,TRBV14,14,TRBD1,CASSSGDRGLLQHF,TGTGCCAGCAGCTCCGGGGACAGGGGGCTTCTACAGCATTTT
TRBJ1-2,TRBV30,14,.,CAWMGGLRSYGYTF,TGTGCCTGGATGGGAGGCCTACGGAGCTATGGCTACACCTTC
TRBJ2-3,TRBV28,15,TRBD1,CASMEYRGGTDTQYF,TGTGCCAGCATGGAGTACAGGGGAGGCACAGATACGCAGTATTTT
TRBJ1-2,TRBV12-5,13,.,CASGLFLGYGYTF,TGTGCTAGTGGTCTGTTCCTCGGCTATGGCTACACCTTC
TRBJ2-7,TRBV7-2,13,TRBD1,CASSPTHRGEQYF,TGTGCCAGCAGTCCAACCCACAGGGGCGAGCAGTACTTC
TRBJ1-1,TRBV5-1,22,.,CASSLVPGSGPVGLGMGTEAFF,TGCGCCAGCAGCTTGGTGCCCGGGAGTGGGCCTGTAGGCCTGGGGATGGGGACTGAAGCTTTCTTT
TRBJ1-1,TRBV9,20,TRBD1,CASSVSWEILRTGGRTEAFF,TGTGCCAGCAGCGTAAGTTGGGAGATACTAAGGACAGGGGGACGAACTGAAGCTTTCTTT
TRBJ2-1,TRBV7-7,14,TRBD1,CASSLGTAYNEQFF,TGTGCTAGCAGCTTGGGGACAGCCTACAATGAGCAGTTCTTC
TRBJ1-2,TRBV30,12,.,CAWSTPPGGYTF,TGTGCCTGGAGCACACCCCCGGGGGGCTACACCTTC
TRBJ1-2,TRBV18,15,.,CASSPSDSGVGGYTF,TGTGCCAGCTCCCCCTCGGACAGTGGTGTCGGTGGCTACACCTTC
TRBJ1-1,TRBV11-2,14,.,CASSWSYVNTEAFF,TGTGCCAGCAGCTGGTCCTACGTGAACACTGAAGCTTTCTTT
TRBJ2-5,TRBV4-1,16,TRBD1,CASSQGFGQGEETQYF,TGCGCCAGCAGCCAAGGTTTCGGACAGGGTGAAGAGACCCAGTACTTC
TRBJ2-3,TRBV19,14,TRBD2,CASSHSGRSDTQYF,TGTGCCAGTAGTCATAGCGGGAGGTCAGATACGCAGTATTTT
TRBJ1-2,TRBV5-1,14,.,CASSLGTPAGGYTF,TGCGCCAGCAGCTTGGGGACCCCAGCGGGGGGCTACACCTTC
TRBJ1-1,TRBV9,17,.,CASSVGYSQSLNTEAFF,TGTGCCAGCAGCGTAGGGTACAGTCAATCCTTGAACACTGAAGCTTTCTTT
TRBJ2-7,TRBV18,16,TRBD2,CASSFRTSGDSYEQYF,TGTGCCAGCTCATTTAGGACTAGCGGGGACTCCTACGAGCAGTACTTC
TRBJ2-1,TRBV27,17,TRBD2,CASSFQGLAGFYNEQFF,TGTGCCAGCAGTTTCCAGGGGCTAGCGGGGTTCTACAATGAGCAGTTCTTC
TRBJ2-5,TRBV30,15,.,CAWRSPGGAQETQYF,TGTGCCTGGAGGAGCCCCGGCGGGGCCCAAGAGACCCAGTACTTC
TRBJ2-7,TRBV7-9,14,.,CASSLTQGSYEQYF,TGTGCTAGCAGCTTAACACAGGGCTCCTACGAGCAGTACTTC
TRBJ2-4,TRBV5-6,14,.,CASSQTEAKNIQYF,TGTGCCAGCAGTCAGACAGAGGCCAAAAACATTCAGTACTTC
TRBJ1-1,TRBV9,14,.,CASSVATRGTEAFF,TGTGCCAGCAGCGTAGCTACGCGGGGCACTGAAGCTTTCTTT
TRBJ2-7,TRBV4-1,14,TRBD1,CASSQQDRAYEQYF,TGCGCCAGCAGCCAACAGGACAGGGCCTACGAGCAGTACTTC
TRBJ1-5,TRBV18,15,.,CASSPEEGTNQPQHF,TGTGCCAGCTCACCAGAGGAGGGCACCAATCAGCCCCAGCATTTT
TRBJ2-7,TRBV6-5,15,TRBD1,CASTRLGTGANEQYF,TGTGCCAGCACCCGACTCGGGACAGGGGCGAATGAGCAGTACTTC